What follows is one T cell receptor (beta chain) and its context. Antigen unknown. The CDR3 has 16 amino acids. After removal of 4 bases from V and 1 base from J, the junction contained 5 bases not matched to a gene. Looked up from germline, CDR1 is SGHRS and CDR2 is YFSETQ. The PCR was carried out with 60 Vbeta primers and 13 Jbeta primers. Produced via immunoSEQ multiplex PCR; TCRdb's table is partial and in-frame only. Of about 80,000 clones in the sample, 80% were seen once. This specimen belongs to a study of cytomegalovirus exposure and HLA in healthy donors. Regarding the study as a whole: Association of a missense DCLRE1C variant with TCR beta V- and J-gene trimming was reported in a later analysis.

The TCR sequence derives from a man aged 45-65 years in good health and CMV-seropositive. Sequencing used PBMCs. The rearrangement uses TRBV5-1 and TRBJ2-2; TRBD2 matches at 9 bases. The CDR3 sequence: CASSGSSGMNTGELFF. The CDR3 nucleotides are TGCGCCAGCAGCGGCTCTAGCGGGATGAACACCGGGGAGCTGTTTTTT. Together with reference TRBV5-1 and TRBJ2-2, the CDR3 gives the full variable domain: KAGVTQTPRYLIKTRGQQVTLSCSPISGHRSVSWYQQTPGQGLQFLFEYFSETQRNKGNFPGRFSGRQFSNSRSEMNVSTLELGDSALYLCASSGSSGMNTGELFFGEGSRLTVL.